The 20 T cell receptor beta chains in this list originate from one sample, sequenced in a study of identifying expanded T cells in peripheral blood. Using immunoSEQ multiplex PCR, the repertoire was profiled, and TCRdb retains in-frame clones only, with some absent. The sample includes some 96,000 clones, approximately 88% of them seen just once. The sample taken for sequencing was blood. The receptors were gathered from a person between 18 and 75 years old in good health.

V is TRBV4-3 and J is TRBJ2-1; D is uncertain. The CDR3 is 14 amino acids. CDR1 and CDR2 (germline): LGHNA, YSLEER. Trimming cost V 0 bases and J 3 bases, with 6 bases left between them. As DNA, the CDR3 is TGCGCCAGCAGCCAAGACCCCATCTACAATGAGCAGTTCTTC. It translates to CASSQDPIYNEQFF.

The chain has TRBV25-1 and TRBJ2-7; the match to TRBD2 covers 7 bases. CDR3 length: 14 amino acids. Trimming removed 7 bases from V and 6 bases from J; junction bases left unmatched: 12. Germline-derived CDR1 and CDR2 are MGHDK and SYGVNS. Written as DNA, the CDR3 is TGTGCCAGCATAAGTTCGGGAGGTTCTGGCGAGCAGTACTTC. Encoded protein: CASISSGGSGEQYF.

The rearrangement links TRBV11-2 to TRBJ1-1; D gene ambiguous. In germline, CDR1 is SGHAT, CDR2 FQNNGV. The CDR3 is 16 residues long. V lost 2 bases and J lost 2, with 15 bases in between. This CDR3 reads CASSLKGTVPNTEAFF. The CDR3 DNA follows: TGTGCCAGCAGCTTAAAGGGCACCGTACCTAACACTGAAGCTTTCTTT.

This chain joins TRBV7-6 and TRBJ1-2, with 10 positions matching TRBD1. The junction had 2 bases not matched to a gene; V was cut back by 4 bases and J by 6 bases. Germline CDR1 is SGHVS and CDR2 is FNYEAQ. The CDR3 extends over 13 amino acids. The CDR3 sequence: CASSSGQGDGYTF. CDR3 nucleotide sequence: TGTGCCAGCAGCTCAGGACAGGGGGATGGCTACACCTTC.

The genes are TRBV6-1 and TRBJ2-1; D is possibly TRBD1 (5 bases). The CDR3 totals 16 residues. V was clipped by 4 bases and J by 3 bases, with 16 bases between them. The germline V gene encodes CDR1 MNHNS and CDR2 SASEGT. The CDR3 loop reads CASSVRQGLYYNEQFF. CDR3 bases: TGTGCCAGCAGTGTCCGGCAGGGCCTTTACTACAATGAGCAGTTCTTC.

The V and J genes are TRBV2 and TRBJ1-6, with D possibly TRBD1 on 6 matching bases. V lost 3 bases to trimming and J lost 8 bases, with 11 bases between them. The CDR3 extends over 14 amino acids. Germline assignment: CDR1 SNHLY and CDR2 FYNNEI. The CDR3 is CASSERGADSPLHF. DNA of the CDR3: TGTGCCAGCAGTGAGCGGGGGGCCGATTCACCCCTCCACTTT.

The V call is TRBV14, the J call TRBJ1-2; D remains ambiguous. Trimming took off 1 base at V and 8 bases at J, with 17 bases between the two ends. This CDR3 is 15 amino acids long. In germline, CDR1 is SGHDN, CDR2 FVKESK. The DNA of the CDR3 is TGTGCCAGCAGCCAAGTATTAGGCGGGTCTGGAGGCTACACCTTC. It is translated as CASSQVLGGSGGYTF.

The chain is built from TRBV30 and TRBJ1-2; D gene unclear. The CDR3 sequence is 14 residues long. Germline-derived CDR1 and CDR2 are GTSNPN and SVGIG (reference sequence). The V end lost 2 bases, the J end lost 7 bases, and 17 bases lay between the germline ends. In nucleotides, the CDR3 is TGTGCCTGGAGTAAAGGCAACCCAAGGAGTGGCTACACCTTC. This gives the protein CAWSKGNPRSGYTF.

The sample holds one count of this clone. This sequence joins TRBV29-1 and TRBJ2-3; D remains ambiguous. The CDR3 runs to 14 residues. Trimming pared 3 bases from V and 5 bases from J, leaving 15 bases between. The V gene's germline CDR1 is SQVTM and CDR2 ANQGSEA. The CDR3 loop reads CSVEVGYSGDTQYF. CDR3 DNA sequence: TGCAGCGTTGAGGTGGGTTATTCGGGAGATACGCAGTATTTT.

This clone came up many times. V usage is TRBV7-2 and J usage is TRBJ1-1; tentative D call: TRBD1 (5 bases). The ends were cut back, 3 bases at V and 1 base at J, with 9 bases in the middle. Germline CDR1 and CDR2: SGHTA and FQGNSA. The CDR3 length is 14 residues. The CDR3 DNA follows: TGTGCCAGCAGCTTTTACAGGTCGAACACTGAAGCTTTCTTT. Amino acid sequence: CASSFYRSNTEAFF.

V gene TRBV18 combines with J gene TRBJ1-1, with a possible D match to TRBD1 (6 bases). V dropped 3 bases and J dropped 2 bases, with 13 bases sitting between them. This CDR3 comprises 15 residues. The germline V gene has CDR1 KGHSH and CDR2 LQKENI. In DNA form, the CDR3 reads TGTGCCAGCTCACCGGAGGCAGGGGCTAACACTGAAGCTTTCTTT. This encodes CASSPEAGANTEAFF.

V and J are TRBV5-1 and TRBJ2-3; D is ambiguous. Trimming pared 0 bases from V and 4 bases from J, leaving 15 bases between. This CDR3 spans 16 amino acids. Germline CDR1 SGHRS, CDR2 YFSETQ. DNA of the CDR3: TGCGCCAGCAGCTTGGGAGGACGCAGTCCGGCAGATACGCAGTATTTT. As protein: CASSLGGRSPADTQYF.

The chain combines TRBV5-5 with TRBJ1-6; unclear D gene. CDR3 size: 15 residues. CDR1 SGHKS and CDR2 YYEKEE come from the germline V gene (reference sequence). V lost 1 base and J lost 4, with 9 bases in between. The CDR3 sequence: CASSLQSDYNSPLHF. The CDR3 DNA reads as TGTGCCAGCAGCTTGCAGTCCGATTATAATTCACCCCTCCACTTT.

The CDR3 loop reads CASSLAGGQETQYF. The CDR3 nucleotides are TGCGCCAGCAGCTTGGCGGGGGGGCAAGAGACCCAGTACTTC. The gene calls are TRBV5-1 and TRBJ2-5; 8 nucleotides align to TRBD2. The ends lost 0 bases at V and 2 bases at J; junction bases unmatched: 0. This CDR3 has 14 residues. Germline V lookup: CDR1 SGHRS, CDR2 YFSETQ. The complete variable domain, with remaining parts taken from reference TRBV5-1 and TRBJ2-5, reads KAGVTQTPRYLIKTRGQQVTLSCSPISGHRSVSWYQQTPGQGLQFLFEYFSETQRNKGNFPGRFSGRQFSNSRSEMNVSTLELGDSALYLCASSLAGGQETQYFGPGTRLLVL.

The gene calls are TRBV4-3 and TRBJ2-1; D call uncertain. CDR1 is LGHNA and CDR2 is YSLEER in the germline V gene. The length of the CDR3 is 13 residues. Trimming left V 4 bases short and J 8 bases short, with 12 bases between. As DNA, the CDR3 is TGCGCCAGCAGCCTTCGTCTCCGGGATGAGCAGTTCTTC. This sequence encodes CASSLRLRDEQFF.

The chain uses TRBV18 and TRBJ1-5, with a tentative D call TRBD1 (6 bases). The germline gives CDR1 KGHSH, CDR2 LQKENI. V was trimmed by 3 bases and J by 3 bases, leaving 12 bases between them. The length of the CDR3 is 15 residues. The CDR3 DNA sequence: TGTGCCAGCTCACCGCCCGGGACACACAATCAGCCCCAGCATTTT. Protein: CASSPPGTHNQPQHF.

The chain's CDR3 is CSVVRDQSSYNEQFF. As DNA, the CDR3 is TGCAGCGTGGTCCGGGACCAGAGCTCCTACAATGAGCAGTTCTTC. V usage is TRBV29-1 and J usage is TRBJ2-1; D is tentatively TRBD1 or TRBD2 (5 bases each). From germline, CDR1 is SQVTM and CDR2 ANQGSEA. The CDR3 extends over 15 amino acids. V shed 6 bases and J shed 0 bases, with 15 bases lying between them.

The chain uses TRBV15 and TRBJ1-5; D gene unclear. The ends were cut back, 3 bases at V and 1 base at J, with 16 bases in the middle. The germline V gene has CDR1 LNHNV and CDR2 YYDKDF (reference sequence). This CDR3 is 17 amino acids long. The CDR3 protein is CATSSRGRIGSNQPQHF. DNA for the CDR3: TGTGCCACCAGCAGCCGTGGGAGGATAGGAAGCAATCAGCCCCAGCATTTT.

The CDR3 DNA follows: TGTGCCAGCTCACCATCATTGGAGACCCAGTACTTC. This encodes CASSPSLETQYF. The chain has TRBV18 and TRBJ2-5, with no clear D. Germline V gene data show CDR1 as KGHSH and CDR2 as LQKENI. Trimming pared 2 bases from V and 5 bases from J, leaving 6 bases between. The CDR3 is 12 amino acids.

The V call is TRBV5-4, the J call TRBJ2-4; no clear D. Per germline, CDR1 SGHNT and CDR2 YYREEE (reference sequence). V was pared by 1 base and J by 5 bases, with 4 bases between. CDR3 length: 12 residues. The CDR3 bases are TGTGCCAGCAGCTTGCAGCAAAACATTCAGTACTTC. It translates to CASSLQQNIQYF.